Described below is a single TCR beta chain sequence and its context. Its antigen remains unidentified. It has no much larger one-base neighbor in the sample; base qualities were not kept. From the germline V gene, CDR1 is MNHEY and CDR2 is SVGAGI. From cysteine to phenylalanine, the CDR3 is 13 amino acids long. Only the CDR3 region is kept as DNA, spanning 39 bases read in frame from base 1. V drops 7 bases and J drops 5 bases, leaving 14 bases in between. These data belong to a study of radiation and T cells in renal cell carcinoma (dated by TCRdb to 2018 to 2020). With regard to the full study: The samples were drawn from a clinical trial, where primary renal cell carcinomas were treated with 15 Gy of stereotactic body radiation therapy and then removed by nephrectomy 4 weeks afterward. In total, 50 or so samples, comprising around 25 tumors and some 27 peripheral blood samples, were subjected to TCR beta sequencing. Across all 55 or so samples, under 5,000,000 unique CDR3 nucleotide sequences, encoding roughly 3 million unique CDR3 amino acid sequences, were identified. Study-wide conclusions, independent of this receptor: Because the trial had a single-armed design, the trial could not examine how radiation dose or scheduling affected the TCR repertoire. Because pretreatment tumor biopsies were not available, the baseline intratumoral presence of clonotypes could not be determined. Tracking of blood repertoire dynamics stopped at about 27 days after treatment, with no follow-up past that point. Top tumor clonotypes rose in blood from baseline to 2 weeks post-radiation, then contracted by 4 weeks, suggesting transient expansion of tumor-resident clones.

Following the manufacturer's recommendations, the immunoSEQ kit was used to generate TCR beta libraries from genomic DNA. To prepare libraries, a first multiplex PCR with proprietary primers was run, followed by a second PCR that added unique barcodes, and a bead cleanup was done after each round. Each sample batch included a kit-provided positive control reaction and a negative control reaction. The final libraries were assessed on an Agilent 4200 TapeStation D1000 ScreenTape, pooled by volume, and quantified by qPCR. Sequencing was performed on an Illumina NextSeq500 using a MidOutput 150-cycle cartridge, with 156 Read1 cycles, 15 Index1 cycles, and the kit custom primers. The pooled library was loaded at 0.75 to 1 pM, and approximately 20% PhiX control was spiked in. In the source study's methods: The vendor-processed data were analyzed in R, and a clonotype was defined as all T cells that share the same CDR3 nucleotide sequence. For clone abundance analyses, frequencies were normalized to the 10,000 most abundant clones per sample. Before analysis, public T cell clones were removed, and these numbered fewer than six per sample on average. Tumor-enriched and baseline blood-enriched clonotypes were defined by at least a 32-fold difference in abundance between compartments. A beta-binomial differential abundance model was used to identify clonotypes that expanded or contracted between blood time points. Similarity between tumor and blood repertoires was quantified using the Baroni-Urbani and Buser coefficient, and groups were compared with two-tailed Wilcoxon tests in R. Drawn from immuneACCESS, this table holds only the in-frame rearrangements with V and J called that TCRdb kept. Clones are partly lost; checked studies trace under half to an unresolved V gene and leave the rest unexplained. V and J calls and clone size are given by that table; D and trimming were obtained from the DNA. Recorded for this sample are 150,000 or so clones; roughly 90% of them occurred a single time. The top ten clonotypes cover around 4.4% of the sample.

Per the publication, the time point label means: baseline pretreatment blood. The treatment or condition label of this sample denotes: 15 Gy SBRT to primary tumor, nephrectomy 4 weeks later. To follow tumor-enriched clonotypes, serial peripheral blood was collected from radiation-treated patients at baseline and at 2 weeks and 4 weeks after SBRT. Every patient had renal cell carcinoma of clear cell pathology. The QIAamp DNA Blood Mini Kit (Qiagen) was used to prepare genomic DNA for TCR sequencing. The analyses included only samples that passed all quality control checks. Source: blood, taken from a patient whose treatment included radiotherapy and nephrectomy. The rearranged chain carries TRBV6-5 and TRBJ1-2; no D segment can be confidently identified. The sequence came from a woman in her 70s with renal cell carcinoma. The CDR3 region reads CASTIELGYGYTF. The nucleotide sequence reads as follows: TGTGCCAGCACCATAGAGTTAGGGTATGGCTACACCTTC.